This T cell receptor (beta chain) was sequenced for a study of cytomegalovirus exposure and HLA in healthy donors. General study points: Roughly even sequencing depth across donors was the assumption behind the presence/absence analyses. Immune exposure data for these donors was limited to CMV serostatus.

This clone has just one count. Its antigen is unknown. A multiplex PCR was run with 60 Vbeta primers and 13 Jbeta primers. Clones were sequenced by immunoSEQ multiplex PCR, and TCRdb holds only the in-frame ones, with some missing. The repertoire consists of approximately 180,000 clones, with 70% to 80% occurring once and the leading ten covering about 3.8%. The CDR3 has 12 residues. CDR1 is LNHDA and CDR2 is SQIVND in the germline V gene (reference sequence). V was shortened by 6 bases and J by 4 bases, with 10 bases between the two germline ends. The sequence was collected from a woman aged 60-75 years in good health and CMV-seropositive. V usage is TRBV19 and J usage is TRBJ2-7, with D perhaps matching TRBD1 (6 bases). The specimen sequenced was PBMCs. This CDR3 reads CASSLTGYEQYF. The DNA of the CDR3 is TGTGCCAGTAGCCTGACAGGTTACGAGCAGTACTTC.